One sample yielded the 26 T cell receptor beta chains listed below, sequenced in a study of T cells in Graves' hyperthyroidism and ophthalmopathy. The CDR3 regions of TCR beta were amplified from RNA transcripts. A first-round RT-PCR of the TCR CDR3 used the HTBI primer set. TCRdb re-called the multiplex PCR reads through MiXCR, storing one row per CDR3 protein. The sample records roughly 380,000 distinct CDR3 sequences, roughly 13% being singletons. Sequencing was done on a sample of blood. The receptors were gathered from a woman between 18 and 30 years old with Graves' hyperthyroidism.

This clonotype has just a few counts. The rearrangement joins TRBV11-3 to TRBJ2-3; D is undetermined. This CDR3 contains 13 residues. The germline V gene has CDR1 SGHNT and CDR2 YENEEA. V lost 5 bases to trimming and J lost 7 bases, with 13 bases between them. The CDR3 reads CASSKGARNTQYF. The CDR3 nucleotides read TGTGCCAGCAGCAAAGGCGCACGGAATACGCAGTATTTT.

J is TRBJ2-2 and V is TRBV5-6; 7 bases line up with TRBD1. After removal of 0 bases from V and 4 bases from J, the junction contained 3 bases not matched to a gene. This CDR3 comprises 15 residues. CDR1 and CDR2 from the germline V gene are SGHDT and YYEEEE. Written as DNA, the CDR3 is TGTGCCAGCAGCTTGGCTGGGACAGCCACCGGGGAGCTGTTTTTT. Residues: CASSLAGTATGELFF.

At least ten counts were recorded for this clonotype. This sequence joins TRBV30 and TRBJ2-7, with D perhaps matching TRBD2 (6 bases). CDR3 length: 12 residues. Germline lookup yields CDR1 GTSNPN and CDR2 SVGIG (reference sequence). V was shortened by 6 bases and J by 8 bases, with 17 bases between the two germline ends. The CDR3 region has the DNA TGTGCCTGTCGGGACTCCCCAGGCAAGCAGTACTTC. Its protein is CACRDSPGKQYF.

In its sample, this clonotype was seen many times. The chain recombines TRBV20-1 with TRBJ1-5; 10 nucleotides line up with TRBD1. The V gene's germline CDR1 is DFQATT and CDR2 SNEGSKA (reference sequence). CDR3 length equals 14 residues. J gave up 5 bases and V 8 bases, and 9 bases lay outside the gene matches. The CDR3 coding sequence is TGCAGTACCGGGGACAGGGGTCCGCATCAGCCCCAGCATTTT. Amino acids: CSTGDRGPHQPQHF.

The chain carries TRBV6-1 and TRBJ2-3; the D gene could be TRBD1 or TRBD2 (6 bases each). V lost 9 bases and J 4 bases, leaving 26 bases between the germline ends. CDR1 is MNHNS, CDR2 SASEGT, per germline. The CDR3 has 17 residues. This chain's CDR3 is CASRHLGGEVVPDTQYF. The CDR3 DNA reads as TGTGCCAGTCGACACCTCGGGGGCGAAGTAGTCCCAGATACGCAGTATTTT.

This clonotype was counted many times. The J gene is TRBJ2-5, the V gene TRBV28; D may be TRBD2 (6 bases). CDR1 and CDR2 (germline): MDHEN, SYDVKM. V was clipped by 5 bases and J by 5 bases, with 15 bases between them. This CDR3 has 14 residues. The CDR3 is CASSGTLGRETQYF. CDR3 nucleotide sequence: TGTGCCAGCAGTGGGACTCTGGGCCGGGAGACCCAGTACTTC.

This clonotype was seen ten or more times. As DNA, the CDR3 is TGTGCCAGCAGTGAGTACCCTAGCGGGAGGGCCAATGAGCAGTTCTTC. It encodes CASSEYPSGRANEQFF. This chain joins TRBV2 and TRBJ2-1; TRBD2 agrees at 12 bases. The CDR3 loop spans 16 amino acids. V shed 3 bases and J 6 bases; nucleotides not matched to a gene: 6. Germline assignment: CDR1 SNHLY and CDR2 FYNNEI.

This clonotype appeared a few times. J is TRBJ1-2 and V is TRBV10-2; D remains unclear. CDR3 size: 16 residues. CDR1 is WSHSY, CDR2 SAAADI, per germline. Trimming pared 3 bases from V and 7 bases from J, leaving 21 bases between. CDR3 sequence reads: CASSDGSWTTRAGYTF. The CDR3 DNA reads TGCGCCAGCAGTGACGGTTCCTGGACCACTAGGGCTGGCTACACCTTC.

This clonotype was recorded many times. This chain uses TRBV7-9 with TRBJ2-7; tentatively, D is TRBD2 (6 bases). The CDR3 totals 16 residues. Germline assignment: CDR1 SEHNR and CDR2 FQNEAQ (reference sequence). Trimming removed 1 base at V and 0 bases at J, with 13 bases between. The CDR3 reads CASSLDWDSGSYEQYF. For the CDR3, the DNA is TGTGCCAGCAGCTTAGATTGGGACTCAGGCTCCTACGAGCAGTACTTC.

This clonotype showed up many times. CDR3 in amino acids: CASSLSGTGVEQYF. The CDR3 nucleotides are TGTGCCAGCAGTTTATCCGGGACAGGGGTCGAGCAGTACTTC. This rearrangement joins TRBV27 to TRBJ2-7; 10 nucleotides match TRBD1. V lost 0 bases, J lost 6 bases, and 2 bases stayed unmatched. The V gene's germline CDR1 is MNHEY and CDR2 SMNVEV (reference sequence). The CDR3 spans 14 residues.

This clonotype showed up many times. The rearrangement uses TRBV27 and TRBJ1-1; possibly TRBD1 for D (5 bases). CDR3 length: 15 residues. Germline V gene sequence: CDR1 MNHEY, CDR2 SMNVEV (reference sequence). The V end was cut by 1 base, the J end by 4 bases, with 13 bases between. CDR3 loop: CASSLYDRGGTEAFF. The CDR3 DNA reads TGTGCCAGCAGTTTATACGATAGGGGTGGCACTGAAGCTTTCTTT.

This clonotype has a handful of counts. The chain couples TRBV7-8 to TRBJ1-4; D ambiguous. The CDR3 consists of 17 residues. V was cut by 5 bases and J by 0 bases, with 16 bases left in between. CDR1 is SGHVS, CDR2 FQNEAQ, per germline. For the CDR3, the DNA is TGTGCCAGCAGCCCTAGTCTGGGGATGTCAACTAATGAAAAACTGTTTTTT. Translated: CASSPSLGMSTNEKLFF.

The V gene is TRBV13, the J gene TRBJ2-2; D is unclear. Trimming pared 7 bases from V and 3 bases from J, leaving 9 bases between. This CDR3 comprises 13 residues. Germline V gene data show CDR1 as PRHDT and CDR2 as FYEKMQ (reference sequence). The CDR3 DNA follows: TGTGCCAGCAAGGCTGAGGACACCGGGGAGCTGTTTTTT. Translated, it gives CASKAEDTGELFF.

Ten or more counts support this clonotype. In DNA form, the CDR3 reads TGCCCCGACGGGACTAGCGGTCCAGGCTCCTACAATGAGCAGTTCTTC. Amino acid sequence: CPDGTSGPGSYNEQFF. V usage is TRBV20-1 and J usage is TRBJ2-1; TRBD2 agrees at 11 bases. Germline V gene lookup returns CDR1 DFQATT and CDR2 SNEGSKA (reference sequence). CDR3 length equals 16 residues.

In this sample, this clonotype turned up many times. This chain links TRBV7-8 with TRBJ2-7; D is uncertain. CDR3 size: 13 residues. Trimming stripped 1 base from V and 3 bases from J, with 7 bases between. CDR1 is SGHVS and CDR2 is FQNEAQ in the germline V gene. The CDR3 loop reads CASSLEVIYEQYF. In nucleotides, the CDR3 is TGTGCCAGCAGCTTAGAAGTGATCTACGAGCAGTACTTC.

This clonotype was seen only a few times. The chain joins TRBV4-1 to TRBJ1-2; 7 nucleotides align to TRBD1. Trimming removed 4 bases from V and 6 bases from J; junction bases left unmatched: 5. The CDR3 is 13 amino acids. Germline CDR1 is MGHRA and CDR2 is YSYEKL. The CDR3 DNA reads TGCGCCAGCAGCCCGGGACAGTACAATGGCTACACCTTC. Residues: CASSPGQYNGYTF.

This clonotype was observed at least ten times. The V call is TRBV5-1, the J call TRBJ2-2; TRBD2 matches 8 bases. V lost 1 base and J lost 4; bases outside the gene matches: 6. Germline V gives CDR1 SGHRS, CDR2 YFSETQ. This CDR3 is built from 16 residues. The CDR3 coding sequence is TGCGCCAGCAGCTTGACGGGAGGGCCCGGCACCGGGGAGCTGTTTTTT. Its translation: CASSLTGGPGTGELFF. Complete variable domain (other parts from reference TRBV5-1 and TRBJ2-2): KAGVTQTPRYLIKTRGQQVTLSCSPISGHRSVSWYQQTPGQGLQFLFEYFSETQRNKGNFPGRFSGRQFSNSRSEMNVSTLELGDSALYLCASSLTGGPGTGELFFGEGSRLTVL.

To note about this clonotype: One base away lies a much larger clone, so this may be a sequencing read error. The rearrangement links TRBV12-3 or TRBV12-4 to TRBJ2-3, with D uncertain. With 5 bases removed from V and 5 bases from J, the gap between germline ends came to 14 bases. This CDR3 spans 14 amino acids. CDR3 amino acids: CASSVVRNRDTQYF. The CDR3 DNA reads as TGTGCCAGCAGTGTGGTGAGGAACAGAGATACGCAGTATTTT.

With regard to this clonotype: Compared with germline, one end of the junction differs, possibly owing to a read error. The chain employs TRBV11-2 and TRBJ2-2, with a tentative D call TRBD2 (5 bases). The V gene's germline CDR1 is SGHAT and CDR2 FQNNGV. This CDR3 has 17 amino acids. The CDR3 coding sequence is TGTGCCAGCAGCTTGGGCCCCGGGAACTTGAACACCGGGGAGCTGCTTTTT. Translation gives CASSLGPGNLNTGELLF.

The V call is TRBV19, the J call TRBJ2-3; the D is unclear. V shed 5 bases and J shed 4 bases, with 10 bases lying between them. In germline, CDR1 is LNHDA, CDR2 SQIVND (reference sequence). This CDR3 region has 13 residues. As DNA, the CDR3 is TGTGCCAGTAGTGGACGGACCCCAGATACGCAGTATTTT. It is translated as CASSGRTPDTQYF.

This clonotype was seen at least ten times. The chain recombines TRBV5-1 with TRBJ2-1; D remains ambiguous. CDR1 is SGHRS and CDR2 is YFSETQ in the germline V gene. The CDR3 has 15 amino acids. V lost 6 bases, J lost 0 bases, and 13 bases lay in between. The CDR3: CASTPDLSSYNEQFF. For the CDR3, the DNA is TGCGCCAGCACTCCTGACCTGAGCTCCTACAATGAGCAGTTCTTC.

This clonotype was observed many times. The CDR3 is CASRWGTSYEQYF. CDR3 nucleotides: TGTGCCAGCAGGTGGGGGACAAGCTACGAGCAGTACTTC. The V and J genes are TRBV12-3 or TRBV12-4 and TRBJ2-7; D is perhaps TRBD1 (6 bases). V was cut by 6 bases and J by 3 bases, with 12 bases left in between. This CDR3 region has 13 residues.

There are many counts of this clonotype. The V and J genes are TRBV28 and TRBJ1-2, with 8 bases identical to TRBD1. The CDR3 runs 16 residues. Germline values: CDR1 MDHEN, CDR2 SYDVKM. J lost 3 bases, V lost 5 bases, and 11 bases had no gene match. CDR3 region: CASSKQSRGPHYGYTF. CDR3 coding DNA: TGTGCCAGCAGTAAACAAAGCAGGGGGCCGCACTATGGCTACACCTTC.

This clonotype has a count of ten or more. The V gene is TRBV28, the J gene TRBJ2-5, with TRBD1 matching over 7 bases. The CDR3 has 15 residues. Germline-derived CDR1 and CDR2 are MDHEN and SYDVKM. V was pared by 7 bases and J by 5 bases, with 13 bases of the junction left unmatched. CDR3 in amino acids: CASNLGTVLEETQYF. The CDR3 region has the DNA TGTGCCAGCAACCTCGGGACAGTGCTGGAGGAGACCCAGTACTTC.

This clonotype was seen ten or more times. The V gene is TRBV6-1, the J gene TRBJ1-1; TRBD1 might be the D (6 bases). Looked up from germline, CDR1 is MNHNS and CDR2 is SASEGT. The CDR3 extends over 17 amino acids. V lost 3 bases and J lost 6, with 23 bases in between. CDR3 region: CASSDRGQGGFGAEAFF. The CDR3 DNA reads as TGTGCCAGCAGTGATAGGGGACAAGGGGGGTTTGGCGCTGAAGCTTTCTTT.

This clonotype appeared a few times. The chain couples TRBV7-8 to TRBJ2-7; D remains ambiguous. Germline V gives CDR1 SGHVS, CDR2 FQNEAQ. Trimming stripped 5 bases from V and 0 bases from J, with 14 bases between. CDR3 length equals 15 residues. The CDR3 here is CASSASAESSYEQYF. The CDR3 bases are TGTGCCAGCAGCGCTTCGGCGGAAAGCTCCTACGAGCAGTACTTC.